One and the same sample provided the 10 T cell receptor beta chains below, sequenced in a study of OX40 agonist ivuxolimab in advanced cancers. This table comes from immunoSEQ multiplex PCR, and its TCRdb copy is limited to in-frame clones, with some not included. This table has 40,000 to 60,000 clones, 80% to 90% appearing once. Sequenced here: CD4+ or CD8+ T cells sorted from blood, sampled in a trial of the OX40 agonist ivuxolimab. These receptors all stem from an adult with an advanced solid tumor such as melanoma, head and neck, liver or kidney cancer.

CDR3 sequence reads: CASSSEGALQETQYF. CDR3 DNA sequence: TGCGCCAGCAGCTCGGAGGGGGCTCTCCAAGAGACCCAGTACTTC. The genes are TRBV5-1 and TRBJ2-5; weak D call: TRBD1 (7 bases). The CDR3 is 15 residues long. CDR1 is SGHRS, CDR2 YFSETQ, per germline. The V and J ends lost 3 bases and 1 base respectively, with 13 bases between them.

The chain has TRBV19 and TRBJ2-1; D is unresolved. The CDR3 has 14 amino acids. The germline CDR1 and CDR2 sequences are LNHDA and SQIVND (reference sequence). Trimming removed 5 bases from V and 8 bases from J, with 16 bases in between. CDR3 residues: CASSLGIRVDEQFF. The CDR3 coding sequence is TGTGCCAGTAGTCTAGGCATTAGGGTGGATGAGCAGTTCTTC.

The chain carries TRBV29-1 and TRBJ1-2; a possible D gene is TRBD1 (5 bases). In germline, CDR1 is SQVTM, CDR2 ANQGSEA. Trimming took off 5 bases at V and 4 bases at J, with 14 bases between the two ends. The CDR3 is 13 amino acids. The CDR3 region has the DNA TGCAGCGTTCTGCAGGGAGCAGTCTATGGCTACACCTTC. Translation gives CSVLQGAVYGYTF. Using reference TRBV29-1 and TRBJ1-2 for the parts outside the CDR3, the full variable domain is SAVISQKPSRDICQRGTSLTIQCQVDSQVTMMFWYRQQPGQSLTLIATANQGSEATYESGFVIDKFPISRPNLTFSTLTVSNMSPEDSSIYLCSVLQGAVYGYTFGSGTRLTVV.

The chain uses TRBV29-1 and TRBJ2-1; D possibly matches TRBD1 or TRBD2 (6 bases each). The CDR3 length is 14 residues. The germline gives CDR1 SQVTM, CDR2 ANQGSEA. V lost 7 bases and J lost 8, with 21 bases in between. CDR3 in amino acids: CSASVQGGGHEQFF. The CDR3 nucleotides read TGCAGCGCCTCGGTACAGGGTGGGGGGCATGAGCAGTTCTTC.

The chain is built from TRBV4-2 and TRBJ2-4; D gene ambiguous. The CDR3 length is 14 residues. The V end was cut by 1 base, the J end by 1 base, with 5 bases between. From germline, CDR1 is LGHNA and CDR2 YNFKEQ. The CDR3: CASSQVGAKNIQYF. The CDR3 region has the DNA TGTGCCAGCAGCCAAGTGGGCGCCAAAAACATTCAGTACTTC.

This clone occurred a few times. V gene TRBV7-2 combines with J gene TRBJ1-3; a possible D gene is TRBD1 (5 bases). V was cut by 4 bases and J by 5 bases, with 15 bases left in between. Per germline, CDR1 SGHTA and CDR2 FQGNSA. There are 15 residues in the CDR3. The CDR3 is CASSYLGDRRNTIYF. The CDR3 coding sequence is TGTGCCAGCAGCTATCTCGGGGACCGAAGAAACACCATATATTTT. Based on the CDR3 plus reference TRBV7-2 and TRBJ1-3, the full variable domain is GAGVSQSPSNKVTEKGKDVELRCDPISGHTALYWYRQSLGQGLEFLIYFQGNSAPDKSGLPSDRFSAERTGGSVSTLTIQRTQQEDSAVYLCASSYLGDRRNTIYFGEGSWLTVV.

The chain links TRBV18 to TRBJ2-7; D is unclear. CDR1 is KGHSH and CDR2 is LQKENI in the germline V gene. Trimming took off 2 bases at V and 6 bases at J, with 14 bases between the two ends. The CDR3 has 14 amino acids. The CDR3 DNA is TGTGCCAGCTCACCATCGGCTCTGCTGGGCGAGCAGTACTTC. Translating gives CASSPSALLGEQYF.

This chain uses TRBV2 with TRBJ2-1; D gene ambiguous. There are 13 residues in the CDR3. With 10 bases removed from V and 0 bases from J, the gap between germline ends came to 10 bases. Germline V gene lookup returns CDR1 SNHLY and CDR2 FYNNEI. The CDR3 protein is CATSGGSYNEQFF. Written as DNA, the CDR3 is TGTGCCACCTCTGGCGGCTCCTACAATGAGCAGTTCTTC.

The chain has TRBV7-8 and TRBJ2-5, with 10 nucleotides matching TRBD1. Unmatched junction bases numbered 4, after V lost 5 bases and J lost 4 bases. CDR1 and CDR2 from the germline V gene are SGHVS and FQNEAQ. The CDR3 contains 14 residues. CDR3 coding DNA: TGTGCCAGCAGCCCGACAGGGGGCGGAGAGACCCAGTACTTC. Its protein product is CASSPTGGGETQYF.

The rearrangement joins TRBV6-6 to TRBJ2-1; 11 bases fit TRBD2. Germline V lookup: CDR1 MNHNY, CDR2 SVGAGI (reference sequence). The V and J ends lost 6 bases and 4 bases, in that order; junction bases with no gene match: 8. This CDR3 region has 16 residues. The CDR3 spells CASRRFTSGSYNEQFF. CDR3 nucleotide sequence: TGTGCCAGCAGAAGATTTACTAGCGGGAGTTACAATGAGCAGTTCTTC.